This T cell receptor beta chain was captured by sequencing in a study of Ad26.COV2.S vaccination and SARS-CoV-2 variants. V lost 5 bases to trimming and J lost 0 bases; unmatched junction nucleotides: 6. Germline-derived CDR1 and CDR2 are SQVTM and ANQGSEA. CDR3 length: 15 residues. Measured with immunoSEQ multiplex PCR; TCRdb has only the in-frame clones, and not every one. The data show about 480,000 clones, with approximately 90% seen just once and 10% to 15% held by the top ten. This clone was detected a few times. Specified treatment: around 19 received Ad26.COV2.S at low or high dose, single or two shots; 5 received placebo; per-sample allocation not given. Collection of the samples took place on day 63 after the first injection of vaccine or placebo. This Boston cohort included adults aged 18-55 years.

The clonotype was recovered from a person aged 18 to 65 who received the Ad26.COV2.S COVID-19 vaccine or a placebo. V usage is TRBV29-1 and J usage is TRBJ1-5; TRBD1 aligns across 8 bases. Specimen: peripheral blood, collected in a trial of Ad26.COV2.S vaccine versus placebo. DNA for the CDR3: TGCAGCGTTCGACAGGGGACAGGTAGCAATCAGCCCCAGCATTTT. Its translation: CSVRQGTGSNQPQHF.